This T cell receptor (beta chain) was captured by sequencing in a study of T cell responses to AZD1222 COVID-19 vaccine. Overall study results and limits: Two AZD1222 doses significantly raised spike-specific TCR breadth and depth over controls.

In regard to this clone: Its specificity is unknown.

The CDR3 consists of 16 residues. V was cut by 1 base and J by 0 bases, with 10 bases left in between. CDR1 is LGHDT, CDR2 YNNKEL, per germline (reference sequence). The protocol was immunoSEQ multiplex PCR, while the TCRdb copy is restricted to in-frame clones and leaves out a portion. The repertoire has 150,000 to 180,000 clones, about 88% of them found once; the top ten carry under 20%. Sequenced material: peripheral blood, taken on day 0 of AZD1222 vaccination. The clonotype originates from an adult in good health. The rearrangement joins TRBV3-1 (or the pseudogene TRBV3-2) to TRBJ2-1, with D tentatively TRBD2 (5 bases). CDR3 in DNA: TGTGCCAGCAGCCAAGTCGACTACAGCTCCTACAATGAGCAGTTCTTC. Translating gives CASSQVDYSSYNEQFF.